This T cell receptor (beta chain) stems from a study of T-cell reconstitution after alpha-beta-depleted transplantation in children. A TCRbeta library incorporating unique molecular identifiers was prepared. TCRdb passed the PCR reads through MiXCR, listing each CDR3 protein once. The sample lists a few hundred thousand distinct CDR3 sequences; 10% to 15% were seen once. In germline, CDR1 is SNHLY, CDR2 FYNNEI. This CDR3 region has 15 residues. V shed 8 bases, J shed 9 bases, and the junction held 10 bases outside the gene matches. This TCR came from a human donor who donated a stem cell graft to a child with Fanconi anemia. The input for sequencing was PBMCs, taken from the stem cell graft. The chain recombines TRBV2 with TRBJ1-6; 10 bases line up with TRBD1. The CDR3 sequence: CASRRQGAGGSPLHF. The CDR3 region has the DNA TGTGCCAGCCGCCGACAGGGGGCGGGTGGTTCACCCCTCCACTTT.